Listed below are T cell receptor beta chains from one sample, sequenced in a study of T cells in Graves' hyperthyroidism and ophthalmopathy. TCRdb reprocessed the multiplex PCR reads via MiXCR and lists one record per CDR3 protein. The table records about 300,000 distinct CDR3 sequences, approximately 13% of them present only once. Material for sequencing was blood. These TCRs come from a woman aged 40 to 50 with Graves' hyperthyroidism. Both conserved end residues are part of each CDR3. A D gene is named only where the DNA matches it firmly. Clone size, where shown, is once, few, many, or a class for clones that have expanded.

d_call: .; clone_size: many; j_call: TRBJ2-3; v_call: TRBV29-1; cdr3_aa: CSAAGGTDTQYF; cdr3_nt: TGCAGCGCGGCGGGCGGCACAGATACGCAGTATTTT
d_call: TRBD2; clone_size: many; j_call: TRBJ2-1; v_call: TRBV3-1; cdr3_aa: CASSQDRAGRPNNEQFF; cdr3_nt: TGTGCCAGCAGCCAAGATCGAGCGGGAAGGCCCAACAATGAGCAGTTCTTC
d_call: .; clone_size: many; j_call: TRBJ1-2; v_call: TRBV28; cdr3_aa: CASSLGGLYGYTF; cdr3_nt: TGTGCCAGCAGTTTAGGTGGCCTCTATGGCTACACCTTC
d_call: .; clone_size: many; j_call: TRBJ2-7; v_call: TRBV7-6; cdr3_aa: CASSPRIGEQYF; cdr3_nt: TGTGCCAGCAGCCCACGTATTGGCGAGCAGTACTTC
d_call: .; clone_size: many; j_call: TRBJ1-1; v_call: TRBV2; cdr3_aa: CASSEQGGHTEAFF; cdr3_nt: TGTGCCAGCAGTGAGCAGGGAGGTCACACTGAAGCTTTCTTT
d_call: .; clone_size: many; j_call: TRBJ2-7; v_call: TRBV6-1; cdr3_aa: CASLPPYGTHLYEQYF; cdr3_nt: TGTGCCAGCCTTCCCCCCTACGGGACACACCTCTACGAGCAGTACTTC
d_call: TRBD2; clone_size: many; j_call: TRBJ2-3; v_call: TRBV7-7; cdr3_aa: CASSPGTSGRSDTQYF; cdr3_nt: TGTGCTAGCAGCCCTGGGACTAGCGGGAGGTCAGATACGCAGTATTTT
d_call: .; clone_size: .; j_call: TRBJ2-4; v_call: TRBV29-1; cdr3_aa: CSVADVSKNIQYF; cdr3_nt: TGCAGCGTTGCGGACGTCTCCAAAAACATTCAGTACTTC
d_call: .; clone_size: .; j_call: TRBJ2-6; v_call: TRBV14; cdr3_aa: CASSQPSRGHSNVLTF; cdr3_nt: TGTGCCAGCAGCCAACCCTCAAGGGGACATTCCAACGTCCTGACTTTC
d_call: TRBD1; clone_size: many; j_call: TRBJ2-2; v_call: TRBV19; cdr3_aa: CASKTDRGAGELFF; cdr3_nt: TGTGCCAGTAAAACGGACAGGGGCGCCGGGGAGCTGTTTTTT
d_call: .; clone_size: many; j_call: TRBJ1-4; v_call: TRBV2; cdr3_aa: CASSELRTNEKLFF; cdr3_nt: TGTGCCAGCAGTGAACTTCGAACTAATGAAAAACTGTTTTTT
d_call: .; clone_size: .; j_call: TRBJ1-6; v_call: TRBV6-1; cdr3_aa: CASSRTDSPLHF; cdr3_nt: TGTGCCAGCAGTAGGACGGATTCACCCCTCCACTTT
d_call: .; clone_size: many; j_call: TRBJ1-1; v_call: TRBV28; cdr3_aa: CASSLSQVNTEAFF; cdr3_nt: TGTGCCAGCAGCCTGTCACAGGTGAACACTGAAGCTTTCTTT
d_call: TRBD2; clone_size: few; j_call: TRBJ2-7; v_call: TRBV20-1; cdr3_aa: CSARRGLAVSYEQYF; cdr3_nt: TGCAGTGCTAGGAGAGGACTAGCGGTCTCCTACGAGCAGTACTTC
d_call: TRBD1; clone_size: many; j_call: TRBJ1-2; v_call: TRBV6-4; cdr3_aa: CASSPDRGGGYTF; cdr3_nt: TGTGCCAGCAGCCCAGACAGGGGAGGCGGCTACACCTTC
d_call: TRBD2; clone_size: many; j_call: TRBJ2-1; v_call: TRBV7-3; cdr3_aa: CASSPGVSGSYNEQFF; cdr3_nt: TGTGCCAGCAGCCCTGGGGTAAGCGGGAGCTACAATGAGCAGTTCTTC
d_call: TRBD1; clone_size: many; j_call: TRBJ1-4; v_call: TRBV3-1; cdr3_aa: CASSPGTGREKLFF; cdr3_nt: TGTGCCAGCAGCCCCGGGACAGGGCGAGAAAAACTGTTTTTT
d_call: .; clone_size: many; j_call: TRBJ1-4; v_call: TRBV3-1; cdr3_aa: CASSTLTQGEKLFF; cdr3_nt: TGTGCCAGCTCCACTTTGACGCAGGGGGAAAAACTGTTTTTT
d_call: .; clone_size: many; j_call: TRBJ2-1; v_call: TRBV7-8; cdr3_aa: CASSLDGNNEQFF; cdr3_nt: TGTGCCAGCAGCTTAGATGGGAACAATGAGCAGTTCTTC
d_call: .; clone_size: .; j_call: TRBJ2-1; v_call: TRBV19; cdr3_aa: CASSVRRTNEQFF; cdr3_nt: TGTGCCAGTAGTGTTCGGCGAACCAATGAGCAGTTCTTC
d_call: .; clone_size: many; j_call: TRBJ1-1; v_call: TRBV5-1; cdr3_aa: CASRPAMAGTEAFF; cdr3_nt: TGCGCCAGCAGACCGGCCATGGCGGGCACTGAAGCTTTCTTT
d_call: .; clone_size: .; j_call: TRBJ1-2; v_call: TRBV24-1; cdr3_aa: CATNDSRGGNYGYTF; cdr3_nt: TGTGCCACCAATGATTCCCGGGGAGGAAACTATGGCTACACCTTC
d_call: TRBD2; clone_size: many; j_call: TRBJ2-1; v_call: TRBV7-9; cdr3_aa: CASSSTASGSSTEQFF; cdr3_nt: TGTGCCAGCAGCTCGACTGCTAGCGGGAGTAGCACTGAGCAGTTCTTC
d_call: .; clone_size: few; j_call: TRBJ2-1; v_call: TRBV7-3; cdr3_aa: CASSKGGYNEQFF; cdr3_nt: TGTGCCAGCAGCAAGGGGGGGTACAATGAGCAGTTCTTC
d_call: .; clone_size: many; j_call: TRBJ1-3; v_call: TRBV7-2; cdr3_aa: CASSPRAYSGNTIYF; cdr3_nt: TGTGCCAGCAGCCCTCGGGCCTACTCTGGAAACACCATATATTTT
d_call: TRBD2; clone_size: many; j_call: TRBJ2-7; v_call: TRBV12-3/TRBV12-4; cdr3_aa: CASSSGTSGRAYEQYF; cdr3_nt: TGTGCCAGCAGTTCGGGGACTAGCGGGAGGGCCTACGAGCAGTACTTC
d_call: .; clone_size: few; j_call: TRBJ1-2; v_call: TRBV5-6; cdr3_aa: CASSLRGARYGYTF; cdr3_nt: TGTGCCAGCAGCTTGCGGGGGGCGCGGTATGGCTACACCTTC
d_call: TRBD1; clone_size: .; j_call: TRBJ2-1; v_call: TRBV2; cdr3_aa: CATSKDRGLHGQFF; cdr3_nt: TGTGCCACTTCCAAGGACAGGGGGCTCCATGGGCAGTTCTTC
d_call: .; clone_size: many; j_call: TRBJ2-5; v_call: TRBV3-1; cdr3_aa: CASSPQRTIQETQYF; cdr3_nt: TGTGCCAGCAGCCCCCAGCGAACAATCCAAGAGACCCAGTACTTC
d_call: .; clone_size: many; j_call: TRBJ1-1; v_call: TRBV4-1; cdr3_aa: CASSHPLKTEAFF; cdr3_nt: TGCGCCAGCAGCCACCCGTTGAAGACTGAAGCTTTCTTT
d_call: TRBD1; clone_size: many; j_call: TRBJ1-5; v_call: TRBV3-1; cdr3_aa: CASSQDPPTGGMEQPQHF; cdr3_nt: TGTGCCAGCAGCCAAGACCCGCCGACAGGGGGGATGGAACAGCCCCAGCATTTT
d_call: .; clone_size: few; j_call: TRBJ2-3; v_call: TRBV2; cdr3_aa: CASSDLTPTDTQYF; cdr3_nt: TGTGCCAGCAGTGATTTAACACCCACAGATACGCAGTATTTT
d_call: .; clone_size: many; j_call: TRBJ1-5; v_call: TRBV3-1; cdr3_aa: CASSQGTGGYQPQHF; cdr3_nt: TGTGCCAGCAGCCAAGGGACCGGGGGGTATCAGCCCCAGCATTTT
d_call: .; clone_size: many; j_call: TRBJ2-7; v_call: TRBV12-3/TRBV12-4; cdr3_aa: CASSLSSNYNMYF; cdr3_nt: TGTGCCAGCAGCCTGAGTTCTAACTACAACATGTACTTC
d_call: .; clone_size: .; j_call: TRBJ2-6; v_call: TRBV30; cdr3_aa: CAWSEQRFGANVLTF; cdr3_nt: TGTGCCTGGAGTGAACAGAGATTTGGGGCCAACGTCCTGACTTTC
d_call: .; clone_size: many; j_call: TRBJ2-7; v_call: TRBV28; cdr3_aa: CASSFINHYEQYF; cdr3_nt: TGTGCCAGCAGCTTTATTAACCACTACGAGCAGTACTTC
d_call: .; clone_size: many; j_call: TRBJ1-2; v_call: TRBV28; cdr3_aa: CASSLGGGGGYGYTF; cdr3_nt: TGTGCCAGCAGTTTAGGGGGGGGGGGAGGCTATGGCTACACCTTC
d_call: .; clone_size: many; j_call: TRBJ1-4; v_call: TRBV11-3; cdr3_aa: CASSSQGSFREKLFF; cdr3_nt: TGTGCCAGCAGCTCCCAGGGATCGTTTCGTGAAAAACTGTTTTTT
d_call: TRBD1; clone_size: few; j_call: TRBJ2-7; v_call: TRBV7-9; cdr3_aa: CASSQQGGPYEQYF; cdr3_nt: TGTGCCAGCAGTCAACAGGGGGGTCCCTACGAGCAGTACTTC
d_call: .; clone_size: many; j_call: TRBJ2-3; v_call: TRBV7-2; cdr3_aa: CASSLKYPPDTQYF; cdr3_nt: TGTGCCAGCAGCTTAAAGTATCCTCCAGATACGCAGTATTTT
d_call: .; clone_size: few; j_call: TRBJ2-1; v_call: TRBV4-1; cdr3_aa: CASSQIVRGADNEQFF; cdr3_nt: TGCGCCAGCAGCCAAATAGTTCGAGGGGCGGACAATGAGCAGTTCTTC
d_call: TRBD2; clone_size: many; j_call: TRBJ2-5; v_call: TRBV6-2/TRBV6-3; cdr3_aa: CASSYSKGAGTQETQYF; cdr3_nt: TGTGCCAGCAGTTACTCGAAGGGAGCGGGGACCCAAGAGACCCAGTACTTC
d_call: .; clone_size: few; j_call: TRBJ2-5; v_call: TRBV12-3/TRBV12-4; cdr3_aa: CASTTTEEGEETQYF; cdr3_nt: TGTGCCAGCACTACGACAGAGGAGGGTGAGGAGACCCAGTACTTC
d_call: .; clone_size: few; j_call: TRBJ1-5; v_call: TRBV29-1; cdr3_aa: CSVRESGNQPQHF; cdr3_nt: TGCAGCGTTCGCGAGAGCGGCAATCAGCCCCAGCATTTT
d_call: TRBD2; clone_size: many; j_call: TRBJ2-1; v_call: TRBV7-8; cdr3_aa: CASSWTSGVYNEQFF; cdr3_nt: TGTGCCAGCAGTTGGACTAGCGGGGTCTACAATGAGCAGTTCTTC
d_call: TRBD2; clone_size: many; j_call: TRBJ2-7; v_call: TRBV11-2; cdr3_aa: CASSKTSGGLEEQYF; cdr3_nt: TGTGCCAGCAGCAAGACTAGCGGGGGTCTTGAAGAGCAGTACTTC
d_call: TRBD1; clone_size: few; j_call: TRBJ2-1; v_call: TRBV29-1; cdr3_aa: CSGRQTGGKNEQFF; cdr3_nt: TGCAGCGGTAGACAAACAGGGGGCAAGAATGAGCAGTTCTTC